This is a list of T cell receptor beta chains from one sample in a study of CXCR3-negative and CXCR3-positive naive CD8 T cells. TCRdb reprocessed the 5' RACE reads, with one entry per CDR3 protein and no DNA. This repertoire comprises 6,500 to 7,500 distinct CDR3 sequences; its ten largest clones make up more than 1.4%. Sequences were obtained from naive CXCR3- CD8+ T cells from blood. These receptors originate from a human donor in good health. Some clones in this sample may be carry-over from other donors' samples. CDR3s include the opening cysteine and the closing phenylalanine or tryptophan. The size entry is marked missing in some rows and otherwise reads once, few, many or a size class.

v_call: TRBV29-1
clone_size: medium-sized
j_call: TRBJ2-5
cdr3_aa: CSVDSGGEETQYF

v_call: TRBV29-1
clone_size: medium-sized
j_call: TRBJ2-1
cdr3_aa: CSVEDLGDEQFF

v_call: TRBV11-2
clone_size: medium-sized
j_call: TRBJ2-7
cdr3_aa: CASSLKLAGGYSYEQYF

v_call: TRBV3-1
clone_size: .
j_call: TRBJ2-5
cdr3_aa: CASSSPSYREGVETQYF

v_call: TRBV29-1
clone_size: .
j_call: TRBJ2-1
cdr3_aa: CSAPGLDGQQFF

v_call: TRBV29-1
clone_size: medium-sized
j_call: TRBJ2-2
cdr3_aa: CSVGPGDPFTGELFF

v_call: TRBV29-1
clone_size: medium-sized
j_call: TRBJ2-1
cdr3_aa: CSVAPSYNEQFF

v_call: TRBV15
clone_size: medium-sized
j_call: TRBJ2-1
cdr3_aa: CATSRDRGASGLYNEQFF

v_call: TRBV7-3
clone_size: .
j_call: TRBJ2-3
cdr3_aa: CASSYLSTDTQYF

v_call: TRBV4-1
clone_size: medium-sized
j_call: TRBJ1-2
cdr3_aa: CASSQGRDADGYTF

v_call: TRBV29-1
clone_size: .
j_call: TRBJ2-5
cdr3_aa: CSVEGLAGQETQYF

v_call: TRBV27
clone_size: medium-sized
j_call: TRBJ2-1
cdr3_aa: CASDETGGMGEQFF

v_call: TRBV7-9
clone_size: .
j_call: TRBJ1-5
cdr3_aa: CASSFHGTGGNQPQHF

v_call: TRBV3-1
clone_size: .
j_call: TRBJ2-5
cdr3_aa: CASSQVPSIETQYF

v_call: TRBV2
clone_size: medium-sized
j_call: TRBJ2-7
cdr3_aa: CASGATGDYEQYF

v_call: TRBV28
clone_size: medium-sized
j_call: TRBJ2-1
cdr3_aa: CASSLAEYNEQFF

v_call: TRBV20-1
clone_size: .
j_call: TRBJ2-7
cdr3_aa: CSANPMTNYEQYF

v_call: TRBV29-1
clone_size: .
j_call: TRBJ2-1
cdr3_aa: CSVMTSASYNEQFF

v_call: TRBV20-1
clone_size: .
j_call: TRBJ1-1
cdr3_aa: CSATTADSNTEAFF

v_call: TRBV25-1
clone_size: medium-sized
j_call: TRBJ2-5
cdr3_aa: CASSGLETQYF

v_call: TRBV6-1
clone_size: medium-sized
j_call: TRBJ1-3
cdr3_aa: CASDGSYYEGTGWTIYF

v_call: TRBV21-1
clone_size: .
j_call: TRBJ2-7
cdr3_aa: CASSQGRIYEQYF

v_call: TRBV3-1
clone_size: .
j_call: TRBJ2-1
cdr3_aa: CASSQDLLGGPNNEQFF

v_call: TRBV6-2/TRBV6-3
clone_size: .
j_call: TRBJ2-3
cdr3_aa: CASSYPGTSGSTDTQYF

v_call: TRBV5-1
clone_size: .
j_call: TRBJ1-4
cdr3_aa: CASSRTGGKFEELFF

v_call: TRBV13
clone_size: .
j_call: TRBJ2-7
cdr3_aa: CASSFRGGTYEQYF

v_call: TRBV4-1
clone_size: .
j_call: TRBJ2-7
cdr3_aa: CASSRGLSYEQYF

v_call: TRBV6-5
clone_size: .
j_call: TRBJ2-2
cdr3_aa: CASSPFTGELFF

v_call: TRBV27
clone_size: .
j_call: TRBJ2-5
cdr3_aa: CASSYGTSLGETQYF

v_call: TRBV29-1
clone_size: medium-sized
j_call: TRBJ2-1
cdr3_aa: CSVVSSSGDEQFF

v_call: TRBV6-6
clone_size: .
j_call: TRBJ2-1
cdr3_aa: CASSYSPSGRFNEQFF

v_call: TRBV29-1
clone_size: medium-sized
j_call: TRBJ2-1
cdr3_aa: CSVAGGVAGDVEQFF

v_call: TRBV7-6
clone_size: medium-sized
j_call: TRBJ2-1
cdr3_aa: CASSLAFDREQFF

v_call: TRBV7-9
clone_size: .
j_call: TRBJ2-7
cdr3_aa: CASSSDLAYEQYF

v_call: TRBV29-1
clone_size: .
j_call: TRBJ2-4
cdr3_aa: CSVEADSDIQYF

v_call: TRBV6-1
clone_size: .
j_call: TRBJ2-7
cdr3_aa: CASSDWTVSYEQYF

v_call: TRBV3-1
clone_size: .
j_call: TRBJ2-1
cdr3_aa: CASSRLSSGVVNEQFF

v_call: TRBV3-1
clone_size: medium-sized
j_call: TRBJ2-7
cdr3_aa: CASSPGTVSSYEQYF

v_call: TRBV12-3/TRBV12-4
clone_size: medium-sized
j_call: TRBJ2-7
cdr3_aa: CASSPSGQSYEQYF

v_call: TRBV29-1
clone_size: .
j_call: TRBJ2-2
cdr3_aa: CSGQDTGELFF

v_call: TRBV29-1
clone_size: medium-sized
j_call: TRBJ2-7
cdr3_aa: CSVVRQGVDEQYF

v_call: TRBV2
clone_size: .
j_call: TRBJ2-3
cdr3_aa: CASKTSKISDTQYF

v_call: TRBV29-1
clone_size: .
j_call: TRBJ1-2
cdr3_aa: CSVEETGNYGYTF

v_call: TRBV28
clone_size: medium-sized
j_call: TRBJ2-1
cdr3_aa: CASSLLAGVYEQFF

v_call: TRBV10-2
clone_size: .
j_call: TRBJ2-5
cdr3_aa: CASSEGSGAQETQYF

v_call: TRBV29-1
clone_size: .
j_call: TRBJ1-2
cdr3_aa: CSVLSGGYGYTF

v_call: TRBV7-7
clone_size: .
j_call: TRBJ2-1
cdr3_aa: CASGTLAAEYNEQFF

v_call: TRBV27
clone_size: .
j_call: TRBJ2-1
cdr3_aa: CASLDHALSYNEQFF

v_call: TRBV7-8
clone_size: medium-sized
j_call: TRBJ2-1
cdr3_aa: CASISYNEQFF

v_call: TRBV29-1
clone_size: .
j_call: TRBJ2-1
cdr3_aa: CSGTKRDSYNEQFF

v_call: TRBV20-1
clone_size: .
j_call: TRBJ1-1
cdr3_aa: CSAQGDMKNTEAFF

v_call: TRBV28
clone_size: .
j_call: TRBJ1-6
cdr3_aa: CASIGENKSPLHF

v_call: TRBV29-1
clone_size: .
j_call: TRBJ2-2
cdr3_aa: CSVGGADTGELFF

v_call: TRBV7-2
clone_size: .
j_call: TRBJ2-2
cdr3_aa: CASSLGVPGELFF

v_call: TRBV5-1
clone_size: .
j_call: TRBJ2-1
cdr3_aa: CASSNGLVEEQFF

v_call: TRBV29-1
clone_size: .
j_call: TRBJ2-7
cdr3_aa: CSGASEADEQYF

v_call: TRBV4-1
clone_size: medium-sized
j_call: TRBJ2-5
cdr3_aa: CASSVGLAGEETQYF

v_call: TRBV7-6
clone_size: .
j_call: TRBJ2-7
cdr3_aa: CASSSGQASYEQYF

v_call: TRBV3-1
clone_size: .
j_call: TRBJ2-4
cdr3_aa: CASSQGGAKNIQYF